This T cell receptor (beta chain) was recovered during a study of human T cells and chemical hapten exposure. At the level of the study: Upper back patch tests used 0.01% DPC, scored after 6 days.

Germline CDR1 is DFQATT and CDR2 is SNEGSKA (reference sequence). This CDR3 region has 13 residues. The germline V and J ends were trimmed by 6 bases and 2 bases, with 13 bases remaining between them. TCRdb re-analysed the RACE reads in MiXCR, keeping a single row per CDR3 protein. This table holds approximately 90,000 distinct CDR3 sequences, around 7.9% found once. Described time point: pre-sensitization, week 0. Treatment here: therapeutic diphenylcyclopropenone sensitization with weekly scalp DPC. The source is a man aged 40-49 years with alopecia areata. Some clones in this sample may be carry-over from other donors' samples. The sequenced sample was whole blood, obtained in connection with sensitization to the hapten diphenylcyclopropenone (DPC). The gene calls are TRBV20-1 and TRBJ1-2, with D maybe TRBD1 (6 bases). CDR3 bases: TGCAGTGCCAAGGGGGGCGGGAACTATGGCTACACCTTC. Protein product: CSAKGGGNYGYTF.